This TCR beta chain was sequenced during a study of cytomegalovirus exposure and HLA in healthy donors. Turning to the study itself: Among the approximately 370 donors who were genotyped, 81% fell in the genetic ancestry cluster that is associated with self-reported Caucasian donors.

The V segment lost 0 bases and the J segment 5 bases; nucleotides outside the gene matches: 8. This CDR3 comprises 17 residues. Germline loops: CDR1 LNHDA, CDR2 SQIVND (reference sequence). General study results and limits: High specificity and sensitivity for cytomegalovirus status were reported for the classifier. In a later analysis, productive TCRs from donors in an Asian-associated ancestry cluster reportedly carried fewer N-insertions than the cohort mean. Most likely, a cluster of highly shared sequence variants arose as a sequencing artifact.

PCR used 60 Vbeta primers and 13 Jbeta primers. The protocol was immunoSEQ multiplex PCR, while the TCRdb copy is restricted to in-frame clones and leaves out a portion. Here the sample spans over 150,000 clones, around 77% being singletons. Turning to this clone: What it binds is not known.

The receptor was isolated from a woman aged 25 to 39 in good health and CMV-seronegative. Sequenced input: PBMCs. V is TRBV19 and J is TRBJ1-5, with TRBD1 identical over 9 bases. CDR3 in DNA: TGTGCCAGTAGTATAGAGCCGGGACAGGGAGCCGATCAGCCCCAGCATTTT. Its translation: CASSIEPGQGADQPQHF. Full variable domain (rest looked up from reference TRBV19 and TRBJ1-5): DGGITQSPKYLFRKEGQNVTLSCEQNLNHDAMYWYRQDPGQGLRLIYYSQIVNDFQKGDIAEGYSVSREKKESFPLTVTSAQKNPTAFYLCASSIEPGQGADQPQHFGDGTRLSIL.